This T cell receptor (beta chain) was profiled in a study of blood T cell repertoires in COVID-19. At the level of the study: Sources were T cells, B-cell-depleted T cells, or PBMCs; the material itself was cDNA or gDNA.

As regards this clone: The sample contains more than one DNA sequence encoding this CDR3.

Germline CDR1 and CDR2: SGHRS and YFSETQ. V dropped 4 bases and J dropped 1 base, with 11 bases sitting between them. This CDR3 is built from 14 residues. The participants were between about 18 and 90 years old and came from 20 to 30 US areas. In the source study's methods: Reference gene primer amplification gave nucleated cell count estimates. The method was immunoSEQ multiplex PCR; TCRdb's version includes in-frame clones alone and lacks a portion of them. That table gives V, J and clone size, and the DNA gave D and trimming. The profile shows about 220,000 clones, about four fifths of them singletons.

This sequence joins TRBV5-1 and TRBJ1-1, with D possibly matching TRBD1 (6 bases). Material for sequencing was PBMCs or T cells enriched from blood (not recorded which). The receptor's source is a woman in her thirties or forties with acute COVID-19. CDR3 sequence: CASSSGQPNTEAFF. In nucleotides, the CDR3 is TGCGCCAGCAGCAGCGGACAGCCGAACACTGAAGCTTTCTTT.